This TCR beta chain was documented in a study of shared clonotypes between healthy human individuals (dated by TCRdb to 2019 to 2021). Background for the entire study: Three men and two women, aged 18 to 49 years, made up the cohort. To estimate repertoire size and how much clonotype sharing occurs between individuals, the study deeply sequenced the blood TCR repertoires of five or six healthy adults. To increase sequencing depth and limit assay-specific biases, different laboratories used diverse techniques to prepare libraries and sequence TCR repertoires. Leukapheresis yielded between about 0.85 and 10 billion PBMCs per donor.

The germline V gene yields SGDLS for CDR1 and YYNGEE for CDR2. V was cut back by 2 bases and J by 7 bases, leaving a gap of 10 bases between them. The CDR3 measures 13 amino acids from cysteine to phenylalanine. The retained sequence is limited to the CDR3, 39 bases, with the frame set at the first base. As for this clone: This clone's antigen is unknown. It has no much larger one-base neighbor in the sample; base qualities were not kept.

Using the deep immunoSEQ assay, TCR CDR3 regions were amplified from genomic DNA by multiplex PCR. Genomic DNA extracted from each cell subset was distributed evenly over all wells of several immunoSEQ 96-well plates, and each plate served as one replicate. For unsorted PBMC, around 290 ng of genomic DNA, equivalent to around 30,000 T cell genomes, went into each replicate PCR. Genomic DNA from unsorted PBMC was sequenced over ten immunoSEQ deep assay plates. Purified libraries were measured with a Qubit 3.0 fluorometer, size-checked on a Bioanalyzer 2100, and measured again with the KAPA Library Quantification kit. Each immunoSEQ 96-well plate was sequenced on its own single-read 150-cycle Illumina NextSeq 550 flow cell. The authors processed their data as follows. Because the immunoSEQ output held only junctional sequences and lacked quality scores, the filtering could not match the filtering applied to full-length reads. To assign V/J genes and CDR3, sequences were annotated against IMGT germline references using PyIR, a Python wrapper for IgBLAST v1.9. Reads were filtered out if the reads had weak V/J assignments (E-value above 1e-6), no CDR3, stop codons, out-of-frame junctions, or ambiguous translated residues. V3J clonotypes were defined as sequences sharing the same inferred V gene, J gene, and CDR3 amino acid sequence. To compute the percentage overlap between repertoires, the number of shared unique clonotypes was divided by the size of the smaller repertoire. RTK rarefaction, the Chao1 estimator, and Recon v2.1 estimates of unobserved clonotypes were used to assess repertoire richness. What TCRdb holds here is the immuneACCESS table cut down to in-frame rearrangements. Part of the clones is not present; checked against another copy, under half of the missing clones reflect an unresolved V gene, and the others are unexplained. V and J calls and clone size are copied from that table; D and trimming were computed from the DNA. The sample table contains 450,000 to 500,000 clones; only one count was recorded for over 70% of them. Roughly 13% of the sample belongs to the ten largest clones.

Summary of the overall study and its limitations: Because the study included only a small number of donors, the genetic and exposure-history diversity represented was limited. Sampling was restricted to blood, and TCR repertoires in tissue are likely to differ from TCR repertoires in blood. Pairwise subsampling led to the expectation that sequencing depth would affect the degree of clonotype sharing among donors.

Healthy HIV-negative adults with no recently reported acute infections or vaccinations were included as donors. Only Caucasian adults living in Nashville, Tennessee, USA were represented among the donors. For unsorted samples, some 90 million PBMCs were counted, and genomic DNA was extracted using the QIAamp DNA Blood Mini kit. Blood was obtained by leukapheresis, after which PBMCs were separated by Ficoll-Histopaque density gradient centrifugation and cryopreserved in liquid nitrogen vapor phase. The chain is encoded by TRBV9 joined to TRBJ2-1, with the D gene not clear enough to name. The specimen sequenced was PBMCs. The receptor was isolated from a woman aged 40-49 years in good health. Some clones in this sample may be carry-over from other donors' samples. The DNA sequence is as follows: TGTGCCAGCAGCGTTGGTAGCCGGAATGAGCAGTTCTTC. Its amino acids are CASSVGSRNEQFF.